This T cell receptor beta chain was captured by sequencing in a study of T-cell memory formation after mild COVID-19 (dated by TCRdb to about 2021). With respect to the entire study: Most TCR sequence clusters were specific to one of the two donors. Two young, previously healthy adult volunteers made up the cohort, one male and one female. In a couple of donors, T-cell clones that expanded and contracted after mild COVID-19 were followed by sequencing TCRalpha and TCRbeta repertoires longitudinally.

What the authors observed across the whole study: Clones contracting from day 15 to 85 had balanced CD4/CD8 phenotypes, while a second wave expanding from day 15 to 37 was biased towards CD4+. Whether the second-wave clones peaking on day 37 were SARS-CoV-2 specific was not confirmed. Some responding clones were detected in pre-infection memory, suggesting pre-existing cross-reactive memory T cells joined the SARS-CoV-2 response. Contracting CD4+ clones appeared mostly in the CM and EM memory subsets, whereas CD8+ clones were enriched in EMRA. Only a couple of mild cases were covered in the study, and larger cohorts including severe cases with pre-infection samples were considered necessary.

From V the trimming removes 2 bases and from J it removes 0 bases, while the gene matches leave 4 bases of the junction unaccounted for. The germline V gene yields SGHRS for CDR1 and YFSETQ for CDR2. CDR3 length: 15 amino acids, cysteine to phenylalanine. Only the CDR3 DNA stays, 45 bases, in frame from base 1. Ficoll-Paque density gradient centrifugation was the method used to isolate PBMCs. This clonotype was recorded a few times. Its cognate antigen has yet to be identified. Nothing much larger sits one base from this clone, and base qualities are not available. The sequencer listed for this sample is Illumina NovaSeq 6000. TCRalpha and TCRbeta cDNA libraries were constructed by 5'RACE with constant-segment primers, with sample barcodes and unique molecular identifiers being introduced. Trizol reagent was used to extract RNA from every sample. The libraries were amplified in two PCR steps, and the second step added a second sample barcode and Illumina TruSeq adapters. Sequencing of libraries was performed on an Illumina NovaSeq with 2 x 150 bp paired-end reads. In the authors' own workflow: Reads were demultiplexed and collapsed into UMI-guided consensus sequences with migec v1.2.7. Using mixcr v2.1.11, UMI consensuses were aligned to TRA and TRB V and J templates and then assembled into clonotypes. A clonotype was counted as expanded or contracted only if both edgeR and NoisET called the change significant, with noise models trained on biological replicates. For edgeR calls, the thresholds were a false discovery rate-adjusted p below 0.01 and a log2 fold-change of 1. As an exploratory analysis of dynamics, max-normalized trajectories of the 1000 most abundant clonotypes were examined by PCA with hierarchical clustering. Each responding clone was given a CD4 or CD8 phenotype based on the CD4+ and CD8+ repertoires, which had been sequenced separately. In-frame beta chains were kept once TCRdb had trimmed the public reads at Q25 with fastp and called clones with MiXCR. Every entry covers one CDR3 protein and lists the most common genes and DNA from its rows. These V and J calls rely on TCRdb rather than the paper's analysis. This sample holds around 250,000 distinct CDR3 sequences; 16% were observed only once. Roughly 23% of the sample goes to the ten largest clones.

The TCR originated in a man younger than 35 who had mild COVID-19 (a few samples of this study predate the infection). The sample titles of this study are shuffled in the database, so cell type and time point are left out; the donor was told from shared clones. This chain joins TRBV5-1 to TRBJ1-2, with 7 bases aligning to TRBD1. Sequenced input: PBMCs or a T cell subset sorted from them (not recorded which). The bases read TGCGCCAGCAGCTTACGGGGGACAGCTAACTATGGCTACACCTTC. The resulting protein is CASSLRGTANYGYTF. This CDR3, with the reference TRBV5-1 and TRBJ1-2 proteins standing in past its ends, gives the full variable domain KAGVTQTPRYLIKTRGQQVTLSCSPISGHRSVSWYQQTPGQGLQFLFEYFSETQRNKGNFPGRFSGRQFSNSRSEMNVSTLELGDSALYLCASSLRGTANYGYTFGSGTRLTVV.